This record concerns one T cell receptor (beta chain) sequence. Data came from immunoSEQ multiplex PCR; TCRdb stores just in-frame clones and leaves some out. The top ten clones hold 0.24% of a sample with 70,000 to 85,000 clones, nearly 97% of them seen once. The sample comes from a study of technical replicates of blood from a few donors. This CDR3 has 12 amino acids. Trimming took 0 bases from V and 5 from J, leaving 2 bases between them. Germline CDR1 reads SGDLS; CDR2 reads YYNGEE. This clonotype was sampled from a human donor in good health. Sequenced material: T cells isolated from PBMCs. The J gene is TRBJ2-2, the V gene TRBV9; D is ambiguous. CDR3 sequence: CASSVATGELFF. CDR3 DNA: TGTGCCAGCAGCGTAGCTACCGGGGAGCTGTTTTTT. The variable domain in full, with the rest retrieved from reference TRBV9 and TRBJ2-2, is DSGVTQTPKHLITATGQRVTLRCSPRSGDLSVYWYQQSLDQGLQFLIQYYNGEERAKGNILERFSAQQFPDLHSELNLSSLELGDSALYFCASSVATGELFFGEGSRLTVL.